This TCR beta chain was observed in a study of blood T cell repertoires in COVID-19. Whole-study context: The analysed material was cDNA or gDNA that came from T cells, B-cell-depleted T cells, or PBMCs.

The assay was immunoSEQ multiplex PCR, and TCRdb's table has in-frame clones only and misses some. The sample consists of 65,000 or so clones, about 85% of them appearing once. V was clipped by 0 bases and J by 3 bases, with 5 bases between them. The CDR3 is 13 amino acids. Germline CDR1 is ENHRY and CDR2 is SYGVKD. The sequence derives from a human donor with acute or convalescent COVID-19. The donor label of this sample is uncertain. The chain combines TRBV10-3 with TRBJ1-2; D ambiguous. Sequencing was performed on peripheral blood. The CDR3 is CAISESQDYGYTF. DNA for the CDR3: TGTGCCATCAGTGAGTCTCAGGACTATGGCTACACCTTC.